Following are 18 T cell receptor beta chains from one sample sequenced in a study of shared clonotypes between healthy human individuals. Produced via immunoSEQ multiplex PCR; TCRdb's table is partial and in-frame only. Of 450,000 or so clones in the sample, approximately 71% were seen once. The sample was PBMCs. The receptors come from a woman in her thirties or forties in good health. Some clones in this sample may be carry-over from other donors' samples.

The chain recombines TRBV7-6 with TRBJ2-3; D gene uncertain. The CDR3 totals 12 residues. Germline V gives CDR1 SGHVS, CDR2 FNYEAQ. V was shortened by 5 bases and J by 3 bases, with 6 bases between the two germline ends. CDR3 DNA: TGTGCCAGCAGCCGAGAAACAGATACGCAGTATTTT. Its translation is CASSRETDTQYF.

In regard to this clone: The sample has other DNA sequences that encode this CDR3 too. V is TRBV28 and J is TRBJ1-1; D is possibly TRBD1 (6 bases). The CDR3 length is 13 residues. V dropped 5 bases and J dropped 4 bases, with 11 bases sitting between them. CDR1 is MDHEN, CDR2 SYDVKM, per germline. CDR3 sequence reads: CASSPGVGTEAFF. In nucleotides, the CDR3 is TGTGCCAGCAGTCCAGGGGTAGGCACTGAAGCTTTCTTT.

The table lists this clone with many counts. The chain couples TRBV7-9 to TRBJ2-3; D is perhaps TRBD2 (5 bases). Trimming stripped 5 bases from V and 3 bases from J, with 21 bases between. Per the germline V gene, CDR1 is SEHNR and CDR2 is FQNEAQ (reference sequence). There are 17 residues in the CDR3. The CDR3 DNA follows: TGTGCCAGCAGCCCTGGGTGGGCGTCGGAGGAAACAGATACGCAGTATTTT. It yields the protein CASSPGWASEETDTQYF.

DNA of the CDR3: TGTGCCAGCAGTGCCACTAGTAATGCAGATACGCAGTATTTT. It codes for CASSATSNADTQYF. V usage is TRBV28 and J usage is TRBJ2-3; possibly TRBD2 for D (5 bases). The CDR3 is 14 residues long. Trimming removed 5 bases from V and 4 bases from J, with 13 bases in between. Germline loops: CDR1 MDHEN, CDR2 SYDVKM.

Comment on this clone: A much larger clone is a single base away; this may be a read error. The chain combines TRBV6-1 with TRBJ2-7; a weak D match, TRBD1 (5 bases). This CDR3 region has 14 residues. Germline loops: CDR1 MNHNS, CDR2 SASEGT. CDR3 DNA sequence: TGTGCCAGCAGTGAAGGGGGCGATTCCTACGAGCGGTACTTC. It translates to CASSEGGDSYERYF.

At least ten counts were recorded for this clone. In the same sample, other DNA sequences code for this CDR3. The chain is built from TRBV7-2 and TRBJ2-2; 8 nucleotides line up with TRBD1. Germline assignment: CDR1 SGHTA and CDR2 FQGNSA. This CDR3 is built from 15 residues. Trimming cost V 5 bases and J 1 base; bases outside gene matches: 3. The DNA for the CDR3 is TGTGCCAGCAGCATCAGGGGGCTGAACACCGGGGAGCTGTTTTTT. Translating it yields CASSIRGLNTGELFF. Variable domain in full (rest from reference TRBV7-2 and TRBJ2-2): GAGVSQSPSNKVTEKGKDVELRCDPISGHTALYWYRQSLGQGLEFLIYFQGNSAPDKSGLPSDRFSAERTGGSVSTLTIQRTQQEDSAVYLCASSIRGLNTGELFFGEGSRLTVL.

The chain carries TRBV5-5 and TRBJ2-3, with D unclear. Germline V CDR1 and CDR2: SGHKS, YYEKEE (reference sequence). V lost 4 bases to trimming and J lost 4 bases, with 13 bases between them. The CDR3 loop spans 14 amino acids. The CDR3, as DNA: TGTGCCAGCAGCCCCCTCGTAGTTTCAGATACGCAGTATTTT. It yields the protein CASSPLVVSDTQYF. Based on the CDR3 plus reference TRBV5-5 and TRBJ2-3, the full variable domain is DAGVTQSPTHLIKTRGQQVTLRCSPISGHKSVSWYQQVLGQGPQFIFQYYEKEERGRGNFPDRFSARQFPNYSSELNVNALLLGDSALYLCASSPLVVSDTQYFGPGTRLTVL.

The chain has TRBV6-1 and TRBJ2-7, with 7 bases identical to TRBD2. Germline loops: CDR1 MNHNS, CDR2 SASEGT. V dropped 10 bases and J dropped 1; count of bases not matched to a gene: 10. CDR3 size: 14 residues. The CDR3 spells CATNLWGGSYEQYF. The CDR3 DNA sequence: TGTGCCACCAACCTCTGGGGGGGTTCCTACGAGCAGTACTTC.

The chain carries TRBV5-1 and TRBJ2-5; 10 bases align to TRBD1. J gave up 4 bases and V 4 bases, and 4 bases lay outside the gene matches. The CDR3 runs 14 residues. Germline V gene lookup returns CDR1 SGHRS and CDR2 YFSETQ. The CDR3 nucleotides are TGCGCCAGCAGCCCCGGGACAGGGGTAGAGACCCAGTACTTC. It specifies CASSPGTGVETQYF.

The rearrangement joins TRBV27 to TRBJ1-1; D uncertain. Trimming shortened V by 5 bases and J by 1 base, and 11 bases separated the two germline ends. Germline CDR1 is MNHEY and CDR2 is SMNVEV (reference sequence). The CDR3 covers 14 residues. The CDR3 is CASSPHNRNTEAFF. The CDR3 DNA sequence: TGTGCCAGCAGTCCTCACAACAGGAACACTGAAGCTTTCTTT.

The chain uses TRBV28 and TRBJ2-5; the D gene is possibly TRBD2 (6 bases). The CDR3 loop spans 14 amino acids. V gave up 0 bases and J gave up 1 base, with 6 bases separating them. CDR1 and CDR2 from the germline V gene are MDHEN and SYDVKM. The CDR3 DNA reads as TGTGCCAGCAGTTTATGGACTAGCCAAGAGACCCAGTACTTC. It codes for CASSLWTSQETQYF.

This clone has ten or more counts. Other DNA sequences in this sample translate to the same CDR3. This chain uses TRBV7-9 with TRBJ2-3; 9 bases are shared with TRBD2. The CDR3 covers 17 residues. V lost 1 base to trimming and J lost 4 bases; unmatched junction nucleotides: 9. Per the germline V gene, CDR1 is SEHNR and CDR2 is FQNEAQ (reference sequence). The CDR3 region is CASSLVRLAGEADTQYF. The CDR3 bases are TGTGCCAGCAGCTTAGTGAGGTTAGCGGGAGAAGCAGATACGCAGTATTTT.

The chain has TRBV4-1 and TRBJ2-1, with 7 nucleotides matching TRBD2. Unmatched junction bases numbered 7, after V lost 2 bases and J lost 12 bases. The germline V gene has CDR1 MGHRA and CDR2 YSYEKL. The CDR3 extends over 13 amino acids. The CDR3 bases are TGCGCCAGCAGCCAAATGGGGCGGGGGAGGCAGTTCTTC. Translated: CASSQMGRGRQFF.

This clone has more than one count but fewer than ten. The CDR3 DNA reads TGTGCCAGCAGCTTATGGACAGGGTCAGGTCAGCCCCAGCATTTT. Translating it yields CASSLWTGSGQPQHF. The genes are TRBV7-8 and TRBJ1-5; 8 bases agree with TRBD1. The germline CDR1 and CDR2 sequences are SGHVS and FQNEAQ. There are 15 residues in the CDR3. The junction had 6 bases not matched to a gene; V was cut back by 2 bases and J by 6 bases. The full variable domain, in which reference TRBV7-8 and TRBJ1-5 provide the parts outside the CDR3, is GAGVSQSPRYKVAKRGQDVALRCDPISGHVSLFWYQQALGQGPEFLTYFQNEAQLDKSGLPSDRFFAERPEGSVSTLKIQRTQQEDSAVYLCASSLWTGSGQPQHFGDGTRLSIL.

The genes are TRBV28 and TRBJ1-2; D ambiguous. V gave up 5 bases and J gave up 4 bases, with 14 bases separating them. CDR3 size: 14 residues. Germline lookup yields CDR1 MDHEN and CDR2 SYDVKM. CDR3 protein: CASSHPGELYGYTF. The CDR3 DNA is TGTGCCAGCAGTCACCCCGGGGAGCTCTATGGCTACACCTTC.

This chain uses TRBV28 with TRBJ1-2; D not certain. This CDR3 region has 13 residues. Trimming cost V 5 bases and J 3 bases, with 10 bases left between them. Germline V gives CDR1 MDHEN, CDR2 SYDVKM. The CDR3 reads CASSPLLDYGYTF. As DNA, the CDR3 is TGTGCCAGCAGTCCCCTCCTAGACTATGGCTACACCTTC.

A word on this clone: A single base is all that separates this from a far larger clone, so a read error is likely. The chain employs TRBV5-1 and TRBJ2-2; TRBD2 might be the D (5 bases). CDR3 length: 12 residues. CDR1 and CDR2 (germline): SGHRS, YFSETQ. The CDR3 region has the DNA TGCGCCAGCAGCCCTGTTCCCGGGGAGCTGGTTTTT. Translated: CASSPVPGELVF.

The chain uses TRBV19 and TRBJ2-5, with 8 bases identical to TRBD2. V lost 4 bases, J lost 5 bases, and 6 bases stayed unmatched. Germline-derived CDR1 and CDR2 are LNHDA and SQIVND (reference sequence). The CDR3 sequence is 14 residues long. As DNA, the CDR3 is TGTGCCAGTAGTAACGGCGGGGGGCTGGAGACCCAGTACTTC. This translates into CASSNGGGLETQYF.